This entry lists 29 T cell receptor beta chains sequenced from one sample in a study of T cell repertoires in cytomegalovirus infection (dated by TCRdb to the late 2010s). The sequencer was an Illumina HiSeq 1500. TCRdb redid the processing of the public reads, applying fastp at Q25 and MiXCR, and retained in-frame beta chains. Each entry is one CDR3 protein sequence, shown with its most common DNA and genes. In this sample the table shows tens of thousands of distinct CDR3 sequences, roughly 39% of which occur a single time. Of the sample, approximately 95% falls within the top ten clones. The sample's treatment or condition label is to be understood as: in vitro stimulation with specific CMV peptide epitopes to enrich CMV-specific T cells. Their antigens remain unidentified. The specimen was CD8+ T cells from cultured PBMCs, collected from culture after CMV antigen stimulation. The receptors here all came from a human donor in good health (CMV status not recorded). Some clones in this sample may be carry-over from other donors' samples.

The rearrangement uses TRBV7-2 and TRBJ2-5, with 9 bases that match TRBD2. Germline V gene sequence: CDR1 SGHTA, CDR2 FQGNSA. Trimming at V came to 5 bases and at J to 3 bases, leaving 16 bases not matched to a gene. This CDR3 has 18 residues. CDR3 residues: CASSAEDLRRGGEETQYF. In DNA form, the CDR3 reads TGTGCCAGCAGCGCAGAGGACCTTCGGCGGGGGGGGGAAGAGACCCAGTACTTC.

This clonotype was observed a handful of times. This rearrangement joins TRBV4-1 to TRBJ1-2; D is ambiguous. Germline V CDR1 and CDR2: MGHRA, YSYEKL. V lost 0 bases, J lost 5 bases, and 13 bases lay in between. This CDR3 is 15 amino acids long. CDR3 DNA: TGCGCCAGCAGCCAAGAAGCTACCGTGGGGTATGGCTACACCTTC. Protein product: CASSQEATVGYGYTF.

The chain joins TRBV7-9 to TRBJ1-2, with 8 nucleotides matching TRBD1. J gave up 4 bases and V 4 bases, and 11 bases lay outside the gene matches. CDR1 is SEHNR, CDR2 FQNEAQ, per germline (reference sequence). This CDR3 is 16 amino acids long. CDR3 region: CASSSARDRIVYGYTF. CDR3 DNA: TGTGCCAGCAGCTCAGCCCGGGACAGGATCGTCTATGGCTACACCTTC.

This clonotype has a handful of counts. The junction shows a germline mismatch at one end, possibly a read error. V gene TRBV6-1 combines with J gene TRBJ1-1; TRBD1 aligns across 9 bases. CDR1 is MNHNS, CDR2 SASEGT, per germline. The CDR3 extends over 14 amino acids. The chain's CDR3 is CASTEQGARTEAFF. The DNA for the CDR3 is TGTGCCAGCACTGAACAGGGGGCTCGTACTGAAGCTTTCTTT.

This clonotype has a handful of counts. This rearrangement joins TRBV2 to TRBJ1-5; no reliable D call. Germline CDR1 SNHLY, CDR2 FYNNEI. The length of the CDR3 is 14 residues. V was trimmed by 1 base and J by 5 bases, leaving 9 bases between them. CDR3 in amino acids: CASSEGSYYQPQHF. The CDR3 DNA reads as TGTGCCAGCAGTGAAGGGTCTTACTATCAGCCCCAGCATTTT.

The chain links TRBV7-2 to TRBJ1-2, with TRBD1 matching over 8 bases. Losses at the gene ends were 4 bases for V and 8 bases for J; bases not matched to a gene: 6. CDR1 is SGHTA, CDR2 FQGNSA, per germline. The CDR3 has 13 residues. In DNA, the CDR3 is TGTGCCAGCAGCTCCTCGACAGGGGAAGGCTACACCTTC. It translates to CASSSSTGEGYTF.

V is TRBV28 and J is TRBJ1-5, with D possibly matching TRBD1 (5 bases). Germline CDR1 MDHEN, CDR2 SYDVKM. Between the trimmed V and J ends, which lost 8 bases and 4 bases, there was a span of 15 bases. CDR3 length equals 14 residues. CDR3 amino acids: CASSTGGANQPQHF. The CDR3 DNA reads TGTGCCAGCTCGACGGGAGGGGCTAATCAGCCCCAGCATTTT.

The chain recombines TRBV7-9 with TRBJ1-6, with a tentative D call TRBD1 (5 bases). The CDR3 is made up of 16 amino acids. CDR1 and CDR2 (germline): SEHNR, FQNEAQ (reference sequence). Trimming removed 4 bases from V and 4 bases from J, with 14 bases in between. In nucleotides, the CDR3 is TGTGCCAGCAGCTCGACACTTCAGGGATATAATTCACCCCTCCACTTT. Residues: CASSSTLQGYNSPLHF.

The chain joins TRBV20-1 to TRBJ2-7, with no clear D. CDR1 DFQATT and CDR2 SNEGSKA come from the germline V gene (reference sequence). With 0 bases removed from V and 0 bases from J, the gap between germline ends came to 12 bases. The CDR3 length is 15 residues. As DNA, the CDR3 is TGCAGTGCTAGAGATCGCACAGAGAGCTCCTACGAGCAGTACTTC. It encodes CSARDRTESSYEQYF.

The V call is TRBV27, the J call TRBJ2-7; 7 bases are a match to TRBD1. Germline CDR1 and CDR2: MNHEY and SMNVEV (reference sequence). The CDR3 spans 15 residues. After removal of 5 bases from V and 0 bases from J, the junction contained 7 bases not matched to a gene. The CDR3 here is CASSLSGTASYEQYF. CDR3 sequence (DNA): TGTGCCAGCAGTCTGTCCGGGACAGCCTCCTACGAGCAGTACTTC.

The chain links TRBV6-1 to TRBJ1-1; 8 nucleotides match TRBD1. The CDR3 totals 13 residues. Germline V gene sequence: CDR1 MNHNS, CDR2 SASEGT. Trimming took 10 bases from V and 6 from J; bases not matched to a gene: 10. The CDR3 is CATTQGAGAEAFF. The DNA of the CDR3 is TGTGCCACTACCCAGGGGGCCGGAGCTGAAGCTTTCTTT.

The V gene is TRBV4-1, the J gene TRBJ1-5, with unresolved D. V was cut by 0 bases and J by 3 bases, with 9 bases left in between. Germline assignment: CDR1 MGHRA and CDR2 YSYEKL. The length of the CDR3 is 15 residues. The CDR3 bases are TGCGCCAGCAGCCAAGATAGAACAGTCAATCAGCCCCAGCATTTT. This translates into CASSQDRTVNQPQHF.

The genes are TRBV5-5 and TRBJ1-5, with TRBD1 as a possible D gene (6 bases). Germline CDR1 SGHKS, CDR2 YYEKEE (reference sequence). Between the trimmed V and J ends, which lost 4 bases and 6 bases, there was a span of 14 bases. The CDR3 spans 14 residues. DNA of the CDR3: TGTGCCAGCAGCAAGTTACAGGGCACTCAGCCCCAGCATTTT. Its translation is CASSKLQGTQPQHF.

The chain has TRBV6-5 and TRBJ1-1, with a weak D call TRBD1 (6 bases). Germline V gene lookup returns CDR1 MNHEY and CDR2 SVGAGI. The CDR3 has 15 residues. V was pared by 0 bases and J by 4 bases, with 12 bases between. The CDR3 loop reads CASSYSRGGGTEAFF. CDR3 nucleotide sequence: TGTGCCAGCAGTTACTCGAGAGGGGGGGGCACTGAAGCTTTCTTT.

This clonotype has just a few counts. The chain recombines TRBV4-1 with TRBJ2-2; D gene unclear. The CDR3 totals 14 residues. Trimming removed 6 bases from V and 2 bases from J, with 10 bases in between. Germline loops: CDR1 MGHRA, CDR2 YSYEKL. The CDR3 DNA reads TGCGCCAGCAGTTCGGCAAGCAACACCGGGGAGCTGTTTTTT. Encoded protein: CASSSASNTGELFF.

Only a few counts were recorded for this clonotype. This chain uses TRBV3-1 with TRBJ2-3, with 8 bases identical to TRBD2. The germline V gene encodes CDR1 LGHDT and CDR2 YNNKEL (reference sequence). The CDR3 is made up of 18 amino acids. The V gene end was trimmed by 1 base and the J gene end by 0 bases; junction bases not matched to a gene: 9. CDR3 nucleotides: TGTGCCAGCAGCCAAGTGGAGTCTAGCGGGCCGAGCACAGATACGCAGTATTTT. It encodes CASSQVESSGPSTDTQYF.

This clonotype was recorded a few times. The V and J genes are TRBV4-2 and TRBJ2-1; 8 bases are a match to TRBD2. The germline V gene encodes CDR1 LGHNA and CDR2 YNFKEQ. The CDR3 covers 15 residues. Trimming took 1 base from V and 6 from J; bases not matched to a gene: 5. CDR3 residues: CASSQGSGGLNEQFF. CDR3 sequence (DNA): TGTGCCAGCAGCCAAGGAAGCGGGGGTCTCAATGAGCAGTTCTTC.

This chain uses TRBV4-3 with TRBJ2-1; 10 nucleotides agree with TRBD1. Germline values: CDR1 LGHNA, CDR2 YSLEER. The CDR3 covers 16 residues. Trimming at V came to 0 bases and at J to 4 bases, leaving 3 bases not matched to a gene. The CDR3 spells CASSQEGQGGYNEQFF. In DNA, the CDR3 is TGCGCCAGCAGCCAAGAAGGACAGGGGGGATACAATGAGCAGTTCTTC.

The sample holds a few counts of this clonotype. The chain has TRBV6-6 and TRBJ1-1, with D possibly being TRBD1 (6 bases). CDR1 and CDR2 from the germline V gene are MNHNY and SVGAGI (reference sequence). The CDR3 contains 21 residues. The ends were cut back, 2 bases at V and 0 bases at J, with 28 bases in the middle. CDR3 amino acids: CASSYLQGVSGHPAMNTEAFF. The CDR3, as DNA: TGTGCCAGCAGTTACCTACAAGGGGTTTCGGGACACCCAGCAATGAACACTGAAGCTTTCTTT.

The rearrangement joins TRBV29-1 to TRBJ2-3; 12 positions agree with TRBD1. Germline-derived CDR1 and CDR2 are SQVTM and ANQGSEA. Losses at the gene ends were 6 bases for V and 2 bases for J; bases not matched to a gene: 6. The CDR3 loop spans 15 amino acids. CDR3 DNA: TGCAGCGTCATCGGGACAGGGGGCGACACAGATACGCAGTATTTT. Protein sequence: CSVIGTGGDTDTQYF.

V gene TRBV7-8 combines with J gene TRBJ2-7; possible D gene TRBD1, 7 bases. The V end lost 1 base, the J end lost 2 bases, and 15 bases lay between the germline ends. Germline CDR1 is SGHVS and CDR2 is FQNEAQ. The CDR3 is 16 amino acids. CDR3 coding DNA: TGTGCCAGCAGCTTAGGGAGTGGCAGGGGGGCCTACGAGCAGTACTTC. Its translation: CASSLGSGRGAYEQYF.

The gene calls are TRBV7-2 and TRBJ1-2; D gene uncertain. Trimming shortened V by 1 base and J by 4 bases, and 7 bases separated the two germline ends. The CDR3 totals 13 residues. Germline V gene lookup returns CDR1 SGHTA and CDR2 FQGNSA. DNA of the CDR3: TGTGCCAGCAGCTTAGTGGATCTCTATGGCTACACCTTC. It yields the protein CASSLVDLYGYTF. Drawing the rest from reference TRBV7-2 and TRBJ1-2, the complete variable domain is GAGVSQSPSNKVTEKGKDVELRCDPISGHTALYWYRQSLGQGLEFLIYFQGNSAPDKSGLPSDRFSAERTGGSVSTLTIQRTQQEDSAVYLCASSLVDLYGYTFGSGTRLTVV.

This rearrangement joins TRBV15 to TRBJ2-2, with 7 bases matching TRBD1. V was clipped by 4 bases and J by 0 bases; unmatched bases: 2. The V gene's germline CDR1 is LNHNV and CDR2 YYDKDF (reference sequence). This CDR3 has 15 amino acids. The CDR3 reads CATSTTGANTGELFF. CDR3 coding DNA: TGTGCCACCAGCACAACAGGGGCGAACACCGGGGAGCTGTTTTTT.

The chain is built from TRBV12-3 or TRBV12-4 and TRBJ2-3; 9 bases align to TRBD2. With V trimmed by 5 bases and J by 1 base, 13 bases remained unmatched. The CDR3 consists of 18 residues. CDR3 in DNA: TGTGCCAGCAGTGGCTATGGCGGGGGGGCTGGAGGCACAGATACGCAGTATTTT. Protein: CASSGYGGGAGGTDTQYF.

This clonotype was seen a few times. The chain combines TRBV7-2 with TRBJ2-1; 10 bases match TRBD1. With 0 bases clipped from V and 7 bases from J, the junction kept 12 bases outside the gene matches. This CDR3 spans 18 amino acids. Germline values: CDR1 SGHTA, CDR2 FQGNSA. The CDR3 sequence: CASSLALNRDRGRNEQFF. In DNA form, the CDR3 reads TGTGCCAGCAGCTTAGCCCTAAATCGGGACAGGGGACGGAATGAGCAGTTCTTC. Full variable domain (missing parts from reference TRBV7-2 and TRBJ2-1): GAGVSQSPSNKVTEKGKDVELRCDPISGHTALYWYRQSLGQGLEFLIYFQGNSAPDKSGLPSDRFSAERTGGSVSTLTIQRTQQEDSAVYLCASSLALNRDRGRNEQFFGPGTRLTVL.

This clonotype was detected a few times. The chain combines TRBV7-2 with TRBJ2-1, with D tentatively TRBD1 or TRBD2 (8 bases each). Germline V CDR1 and CDR2: SGHTA, FQGNSA. Trimming cost V 4 bases and J 6 bases, with 16 bases left between them. The CDR3 is 15 amino acids. The CDR3 sequence: CASSSGGTGFNEQFF. The CDR3 DNA follows: TGTGCCAGCAGCTCGGGGGGGACAGGTTTCAATGAGCAGTTCTTC.

This chain links TRBV2 with TRBJ2-7; weak D call: TRBD2 (5 bases). V was trimmed by 2 bases and J by 0 bases, leaving 11 bases between them. From germline, CDR1 is SNHLY and CDR2 FYNNEI. This CDR3 contains 15 residues. The CDR3 spells CASSEPGLFSYEQYF. The CDR3 nucleotides read TGTGCCAGCAGTGAACCAGGACTGTTCTCCTACGAGCAGTACTTC.

Only a few counts were recorded for this clonotype. The DNA for the CDR3 is TGTGCCATCAGCTCGAGCGAGTACACTACTTTTAAAATGAATTCACCCCTCCACTTT. It translates to CAISSSEYTTFKMNSPLHF. The rearrangement joins TRBV10-3 to TRBJ1-6; D is unresolved. This CDR3 has 19 amino acids. The V gene lost 6 bases and the J gene lost 7 bases, with 28 bases spanning the gap. Germline-derived CDR1 and CDR2 are ENHRY and SYGVKD.

In its sample, this clonotype was seen a few times. The chain has TRBV4-1 and TRBJ2-3, with no clear D. V lost 3 bases and J 2 bases, leaving 3 bases between the germline ends. Looked up from germline, CDR1 is MGHRA and CDR2 is YSYEKL. The CDR3 covers 12 residues. The CDR3 here is CASSQYTDTQYF. The CDR3 nucleotides read TGCGCCAGCAGCCAGTACACAGATACGCAGTATTTT.